These 18 T cell receptor beta chains came from one sample sequenced in a study of T-cell memory formation after mild COVID-19. TCRdb reprocessed the 5' RACE reads via MiXCR and lists one record per CDR3 protein. The data contain 250,000 to 350,000 distinct CDR3 sequences, about 16% of them singletons. Sequenced material: PBMCs or a T cell subset sorted from them (not recorded which). These receptors originate from a man in his late teens or twenties who had mild COVID-19 (a few samples of this study predate the infection). Cell type and time point are not known.

The chain links TRBV5-1 to TRBJ2-3; no clear D gene. From germline, CDR1 is SGHRS and CDR2 YFSETQ. The V end was cut by 0 bases, the J end by 1 base, with 9 bases between. This CDR3 region has 15 residues. CDR3 loop: CASSLEVQGTDTQYF. CDR3 DNA: TGCGCCAGCAGCTTGGAAGTCCAGGGCACAGATACGCAGTATTTT.

This clonotype has a handful of counts. The CDR3 here is CASSYQRIQYF. The CDR3 DNA reads TGTGCCAGCAGTTACCAGAGGATCCAGTACTTC. V and J are TRBV6-5 and TRBJ2-5; D is unresolved. Trimming took off 2 bases at V and 10 bases at J, with 8 bases between the two ends. Germline CDR1 is MNHEY and CDR2 is SVGAGI. CDR3 size: 11 residues.

J is TRBJ1-6 and V is TRBV7-9; the D is unclear. Trimming took off 6 bases at V and 13 bases at J, with 13 bases between the two ends. The CDR3 runs to 12 residues. CDR1 is SEHNR and CDR2 is FQNEAQ in the germline V gene (reference sequence). CDR3: CASSSNLRPLHF. In nucleotides, the CDR3 is TGTGCCAGCAGTAGTAATCTCCGGCCCCTCCACTTT.

V is TRBV6-1 and J is TRBJ2-7; unclear D gene. V lost 6 bases and J 7 bases, leaving 19 bases between the germline ends. Germline V lookup: CDR1 MNHNS, CDR2 SASEGT. The CDR3 contains 14 residues. The CDR3 reads CASRESNPPVEQYV. The CDR3 DNA reads TGTGCCAGCAGAGAGAGCAACCCCCCTGTGGAGCAGTACGTC.

The chain carries TRBV5-1 and TRBJ2-7; D unclear. From germline, CDR1 is SGHRS and CDR2 YFSETQ. Trimming shortened V by 1 base and J by 2 bases, and 7 bases separated the two germline ends. The length of the CDR3 is 13 residues. CDR3 loop: CASSLLSTYEQYF. The CDR3 DNA follows: TGCGCCAGCAGCTTGCTTTCGACCTACGAGCAGTACTTC.

The rearrangement links TRBV7-9 to TRBJ2-1; D is unclear. CDR1 is SEHNR and CDR2 is FQNEAQ in the germline V gene (reference sequence). This CDR3 has 13 residues. V was trimmed by 6 bases and J by 3 bases, leaving 9 bases between them. The CDR3 DNA follows: TGTGCCAGCAGACGGACCAACTACAATGAGCAGTTCTTC. Protein: CASRRTNYNEQFF.

The sample holds many counts of this clonotype. The chain joins TRBV29-1 to TRBJ2-3, with TRBD1 matching 7 bases. This CDR3 is built from 14 residues. V shed 3 bases and J 2 bases; nucleotides not matched to a gene: 5. Germline V gives CDR1 SQVTM, CDR2 ANQGSEA. CDR3 in DNA: TGCAGCGTTGACCCCCAGGGGGTCACAGATACGCAGTATTTT. It specifies CSVDPQGVTDTQYF.

This rearrangement joins TRBV7-8 to TRBJ2-7; no clear D gene. The V gene's germline CDR1 is SGHVS and CDR2 FQNEAQ. V was cut by 5 bases and J by 2 bases, with 7 bases left in between. This CDR3 spans 12 amino acids. The CDR3: CASSDPTYEQYF. In nucleotides, the CDR3 is TGTGCCAGCAGCGACCCAACCTACGAGCAGTACTTC.

This clonotype occurred a few times. The rearrangement links TRBV28 to TRBJ2-1; 9 bases agree with TRBD1. With 8 bases clipped from V and 10 bases from J, the junction kept 12 bases outside the gene matches. The germline V gene encodes CDR1 MDHEN and CDR2 SYDVKM. CDR3 length: 14 amino acids. The CDR3 spells CASQPGTGFGEQFF. The DNA of the CDR3 is TGTGCCAGCCAGCCCGGGACAGGGTTCGGGGAGCAGTTCTTC.

At least ten counts were recorded for this clonotype. The chain is built from TRBV7-2 and TRBJ2-4, with 7 bases lining up with TRBD2. V gave up 2 bases and J gave up 1 base; unmatched junction bases: 8. The CDR3 totals 17 residues. The germline CDR1 and CDR2 sequences are SGHTA and FQGNSA. CDR3 residues: CASSLSAGVVAKNIQYF. Written as DNA, the CDR3 is TGTGCCAGCAGCTTATCTGCGGGGGTGGTGGCCAAAAACATTCAGTACTTC.

This clonotype was seen only a few times. The chain links TRBV11-1 to TRBJ2-1; TRBD2 aligns across 11 bases. V trimming: 5 bases; J trimming: 7 bases; junction bases outside the gene matches: 13. This CDR3 is built from 17 residues. The germline V gene has CDR1 SGHAT and CDR2 FQDESV (reference sequence). The CDR3 loop is CASSPGGSSGGTNEQFF. The CDR3 DNA sequence: TGTGCCAGCAGCCCTGGAGGGTCTAGCGGGGGGACTAATGAGCAGTTCTTC.

The J gene is TRBJ2-3, the V gene TRBV5-8, with unresolved D. The germline V gene encodes CDR1 SGHTS and CDR2 YDEGEE. The CDR3 is made up of 12 amino acids. Between the trimmed V and J ends, which lost 0 bases and 5 bases, there was a span of 4 bases. DNA for the CDR3: TGTGCCAGCAGCTTGGACCAAGATACGCAGTATTTT. This codes for CASSLDQDTQYF. Looking up the rest from reference TRBV5-8 and TRBJ2-3 gives the full variable domain: EAGVTQSPTHLIKTRGQQATLRCSPISGHTSVYWYQQALGLGLQFLLWYDEGEERNRGNFPPRFSGRQFPNYSSELNVNALELEDSALYLCASSLDQDTQYFGPGTRLTVL.

This clonotype has ten or more counts. This chain uses TRBV7-3 with TRBJ2-5; D remains ambiguous. Trimming pared 3 bases from V and 1 base from J, leaving 12 bases between. Germline V CDR1 and CDR2: SGHTA, FQGTGA. The CDR3 has 15 residues. Here the CDR3 DNA reads TGTGCCAGCAGCTTTTTCGGAGCCATCCAAGAGACCCAGTACTTC. Amino acids: CASSFFGAIQETQYF.

V is TRBV7-2 and J is TRBJ2-2, with 8 bases that match TRBD1. From germline, CDR1 is SGHTA and CDR2 FQGNSA. CDR3 size: 14 residues. The V segment lost 4 bases and the J segment 6 bases; nucleotides outside the gene matches: 4. CDR3 in amino acids: CASSSGQVSGELFF. DNA for the CDR3: TGTGCCAGCAGCTCGGGACAGGTATCCGGGGAGCTGTTTTTT. Looking up the rest from reference TRBV7-2 and TRBJ2-2 gives the full variable domain: GAGVSQSPSNKVTEKGKDVELRCDPISGHTALYWYRQSLGQGLEFLIYFQGNSAPDKSGLPSDRFSAERTGGSVSTLTIQRTQQEDSAVYLCASSSGQVSGELFFGEGSRLTVL.

The chain recombines TRBV29-1 with TRBJ2-2; D call uncertain. The germline V gene has CDR1 SQVTM and CDR2 ANQGSEA. V lost 0 bases to trimming and J lost 5 bases, with 7 bases between them. The CDR3 has 13 residues. This chain's CDR3 is CSVEEAPTGELFF. The CDR3 nucleotides are TGCAGCGTTGAAGAGGCGCCGACCGGGGAGCTGTTTTTT.

About this clonotype itself: It is unclear where the CDR3 begins or ends on the DNA, so no DNA is shown, and the CDR3 is as TCRdb lists it. The chain couples TRBV6-5 to TRBJ1-2. The germline V gene encodes CDR1 MNHEY and CDR2 SVGAGI. Ends included, the CDR3 has 15 residues. The chain's CDR3 is CASSYIGGDFRGYTF.

This clonotype was picked up a small number of times. The chain combines TRBV29-1 with TRBJ1-2; 9 bases fit TRBD1. The junction had 5 bases not matched to a gene; V was cut back by 6 bases and J by 3 bases. Germline V gene sequence: CDR1 SQVTM, CDR2 ANQGSEA. The CDR3 extends over 13 amino acids. The CDR3 is CSVTGGIDYGYTF. The CDR3 DNA sequence: TGCAGCGTGACAGGGGGTATCGACTATGGCTACACCTTC.

J is TRBJ1-5 and V is TRBV10-3, with unresolved D. The CDR3 runs to 15 residues. With 3 bases removed from V and 4 bases from J, the gap between germline ends came to 13 bases. Germline CDR1 reads ENHRY; CDR2 reads SYGVKD. CDR3 in DNA: TGTGCCATCAGTGATGACGAAAGGACGAATCAGCCCCAGCATTTT. This gives the protein CAISDDERTNQPQHF.